This is a list of T cell receptor beta chains from one sample in a study of cytomegalovirus exposure and HLA in healthy donors. TCRdb's table, derived via immunoSEQ multiplex PCR, lists solely in-frame clones and lacks some. The table records about 62,000 clones, 85% to 95% of them present only once. Source material: PBMCs. The receptors come from a woman aged 18-29 years in good health and CMV-seropositive. The CDR3 runs from the conserved cysteine through the conserved F or W. The D gene is left open where the match is weak. Only part of the rows carry a size: once, few, many, or a class if the clone is expanded.

size,V,J,D,DNA,CDR3
.,TRBV7-2,TRBJ2-7,.,TGTGCCAGCAGCTTAACCGGGACATCTCGCGAGCAGTACTTC,CASSLTGTSREQYF
once,TRBV7-9,TRBJ1-2,.,TGTGCCAGCAGCTTACAGGACTATGGCTACACCTTC,CASSLQDYGYTF
.,TRBV27,TRBJ1-1,TRBD1,TGTGCCAGCAGTTCCCCCGCAGGGGGCTTGGCCACTGAAGCTTTCTTT,CASSSPAGGLATEAFF
.,TRBV6-1,TRBJ2-6,.,TGTGCCAGCAGAAACGGGTGGTCTGGGGCCAACGTCCTGACTTTC,CASRNGWSGANVLTF
.,TRBV14,TRBJ2-3,.,TGTGCCAGCAGCATAACGCTCGGGAGTTTGGCAGATACGCAGTATTTT,CASSITLGSLADTQYF
.,TRBV30,TRBJ1-1,.,TGTGCCTGGAGTTCGGACAGAACGAACACTGAAGCTTTCTTT,CAWSSDRTNTEAFF
.,TRBV28,TRBJ1-2,.,TGTGCTACTAACGGACAGTACTATGGCTACACCTTC,CATNGQYYGYTF
.,TRBV11-2,TRBJ2-1,TRBD1,TGTGCCAGCAGCTCCCGGGACAGGGGGCGCCTATACAATGAGCAGTTCTTC,CASSSRDRGRLYNEQFF
.,TRBV4-1,TRBJ2-7,.,TGCGCCAGCAGCCAATTCCCGGGAGATGAGCAGTACTTC,CASSQFPGDEQYF
.,TRBV5-6,TRBJ1-2,TRBD1,TGTGCCAGCAGCTTGCTAGGACAGGGACTGTCAGCCTATGGCTACACCTTC,CASSLLGQGLSAYGYTF
.,TRBV2,TRBJ1-5,TRBD1,TGTGCCAGCAGGTGGGACAGGGCCTCCCCGTATAGCAATCAGCCCCAGCATTTT,CASRWDRASPYSNQPQHF
.,TRBV27,TRBJ2-3,.,TGTGCCAGCAGTCCGCGGGCCTCTAGCACAGATACGCAGTATTTT,CASSPRASSTDTQYF
.,TRBV5-6,TRBJ2-5,TRBD2,TGTGCCAGCAGCTTGGCTTGGTCTAGCGGGCGGGCAGAGACCCAGTACTTC,CASSLAWSSGRAETQYF
.,TRBV28,TRBJ1-1,TRBD1,TGTGCCAGCAGGAACAGGGGAAGATACATGAACACTGAAGCTTTCTTT,CASRNRGRYMNTEAFF
.,TRBV18,TRBJ2-2,.,TGTGCCAGTGCTCCGGGACAGAACACCGGGGAGCTGTTTTTT,CASAPGQNTGELFF
.,TRBV27,TRBJ1-1,TRBD1,TGTGCCAGCAGTTCGCCGGGACAGGGGAACACTGAAGCTTTCTTT,CASSSPGQGNTEAFF
.,TRBV29-1,TRBJ2-5,.,TGCAGCGGGAGGGTTGGTCAAGAGACCCAGTACTTC,CSGRVGQETQYF
.,TRBV7-2,TRBJ1-4,TRBD1,TGTGCCAGCAGCACCCAAAAGGGACAGTTTAATGAAAAACTGTTTTTT,CASSTQKGQFNEKLFF
.,TRBV5-1,TRBJ2-2,TRBD2,TGCGCCAGCAGCTTGACTAGCGGAAACACCGGGGAGCTGTTTTTT,CASSLTSGNTGELFF
.,TRBV18,TRBJ2-3,TRBD1,TGTGCCAGCTCAACATTGGGACAGAGTAACGAACCGGTCCGCACAGATACGCAGTATTTT,CASSTLGQSNEPVRTDTQYF
.,TRBV7-9,TRBJ2-7,TRBD1,TGTGCCAGCAGCTTAGCGCAGGACGGACAGGGGGGCGAGCAGTACTTC,CASSLAQDGQGGEQYF
.,TRBV30,TRBJ1-4,.,TGTGCCTGGAGTGTTGGTTGGGGGCTTAATGAAAAACTGTTTTTT,CAWSVGWGLNEKLFF
.,TRBV4-1,TRBJ1-5,TRBD1,TGCGCCAGCAGCCAAGATCAGGGACAGGGGTATAGCAATCAGCCCCAGCATTTT,CASSQDQGQGYSNQPQHF
.,TRBV7-6,TRBJ2-7,TRBD1,TGTGCCAGCAGCCACCTACGCCGGGACAGGGGTTTGGGCGAGCAGTACTTC,CASSHLRRDRGLGEQYF
.,TRBV7-9,TRBJ1-2,TRBD1,TGTGCCAGCAGCTTAACAGGGGGTGCGGATGGCTACACCTTC,CASSLTGGADGYTF
.,TRBV6-1,TRBJ2-1,TRBD2,TGTGCCAGCAGTGTGACTAGCGCCGGTGAGCAGTTCTTC,CASSVTSAGEQFF
.,TRBV28,TRBJ2-3,.,TGTGCCAGCAGTTTAATCGGTCCCCTTCTTACGCAGTATTTT,CASSLIGPLLTQYF
.,TRBV10-2,TRBJ2-2,.,TGCGCCAGCAGTAGAAGGGAGGACACCGGGGAGCTGTTTTTT,CASSRREDTGELFF
.,TRBV6-5,TRBJ1-2,TRBD1,TGTGCCAGCAGTCCCCGACAGGGGAACGGCTACACCTTC,CASSPRQGNGYTF
.,TRBV5-4,TRBJ2-5,TRBD2,TGTGCCAGCAGTCGAGAGGGGCGGGGGAGCCAAGAGACCCAGTACTTC,CASSREGRGSQETQYF
.,TRBV18,TRBJ2-1,.,TGTGCCAGCAAGTACTTAGCGGATCAAACCTACAATGAGCAGTTCTTC,CASKYLADQTYNEQFF
once,TRBV30,TRBJ2-3,TRBD1,TGTGCCTGGAGTGTTGACAGGGCGGCGATCACAGATACGCAGTATTTT,CAWSVDRAAITDTQYF
.,TRBV13,TRBJ2-5,.,TGTGCCAGCAGCTTAGGGGCTCTCCGGGTACAAGAGACCCAGTACTTC,CASSLGALRVQETQYF
.,TRBV15,TRBJ2-5,TRBD2,TGTGCCACCAGCAGAGATGCGCGGGGGCAAGAGACCCAGTACTTC,CATSRDARGQETQYF
.,TRBV11-2,TRBJ2-5,.,TGTGCCAGCAGCTTACTCCTAACCGGGGAGACCCAGTACTTC,CASSLLLTGETQYF
.,TRBV2,TRBJ2-4,TRBD2,TGTGCCAGCATCCATGGGTACTCGGGAGGAGCCAAAAACATTCAGTACTTC,CASIHGYSGGAKNIQYF
.,TRBV5-8,TRBJ1-2,.,TGTGCCAGCAGCTGGGAGGGTGACTATGGCTACACCTTC,CASSWEGDYGYTF
many,TRBV6-5,TRBJ2-7,.,TGTGCCAGCAGTCAGGGGAATGCCTACGAGCAGTACTTC,CASSQGNAYEQYF
.,TRBV18,TRBJ1-5,TRBD1,TGTGCCAGCTCACCAGGACAGGGATTCCTTAGCAATCAGCCCCAGCATTTT,CASSPGQGFLSNQPQHF
.,TRBV27,TRBJ2-3,TRBD2,TGTGCCAGCAGTTTCCGTAGCGGGAGGGTGTTGGCCACAGATACGCAGTATTTT,CASSFRSGRVLATDTQYF
.,TRBV2,TRBJ2-7,TRBD2,TGTGCCAGCAGTTTCCTCGACAATAGCGGGGGGAATAACGAGCAGTACTTC,CASSFLDNSGGNNEQYF
.,TRBV25-1,TRBJ2-7,.,TGTGCCAGCAGTGACCTCCAGTCCTACGAGCAGTACTTC,CASSDLQSYEQYF
.,TRBV7-9,TRBJ2-3,.,TGTGCCAGCAGCTCCCGACTAGTGGAAATCGATACGCAGTATTTT,CASSSRLVEIDTQYF
.,TRBV7-9,TRBJ1-5,.,TGTGCCAGCAGCCAGACGGACTGGAATCAGCCCCAGCATTTT,CASSQTDWNQPQHF
.,TRBV2,TRBJ2-5,TRBD2,TGTGCCAGCTCCAGACTAGCGGCTATCCAAGAGACCCAGTACTTC,CASSRLAAIQETQYF
.,TRBV30,TRBJ2-7,.,TGTGCCTGGAAAGGTCGGGTCTCCTACGAGCAGTACTTC,CAWKGRVSYEQYF
.,TRBV4-2,TRBJ2-3,.,TGTGCCAGCAGCCAAGCCGGGACACTAAACACAGATACGCAGTATTTT,CASSQAGTLNTDTQYF
.,TRBV5-1,TRBJ1-3,.,TGCGCCAGCAGCTTGGAGGCAGGGAGGGAATCTGGAAACACCATATATTTT,CASSLEAGRESGNTIYF
.,TRBV7-2,TRBJ1-2,.,TGTGCCAACTGGGGGGAGAGCTATGGCTACACCTTC,CANWGESYGYTF
.,TRBV7-9,TRBJ2-2,.,TGTGCCAGCAGCCGGGGAGCCGGGGAGCTGTTTTTT,CASSRGAGELFF
.,TRBV7-2,TRBJ1-6,.,TGTGCCAGCAGCTTATTCGCAGATTCACCCCTCCACTTT,CASSLFADSPLHF
once,TRBV29-1,TRBJ1-1,.,TGCAGCGTTGGTTACAGGGTGAGAGCTTTCTTT,CSVGYRVRAFF
.,TRBV2,TRBJ2-2,TRBD2,TGTGCCAGCAGACGACTAGCGGGGGACACCGGGGAGCTGTTTTTT,CASRRLAGDTGELFF
.,TRBV29-1,TRBJ2-7,TRBD2,TGCAGCGTTGCGTTTAGCGGGAATAGCGAGCAGTACTTC,CSVAFSGNSEQYF
.,TRBV27,TRBJ1-5,TRBD1,TGTGCCAGCGGCCCAATGACAGGGTCGGATCAGCCCCAGCATTTT,CASGPMTGSDQPQHF